Below, 15 T cell receptor beta chains from the same sample are listed, as sequenced in a study of PD-1 blockade in classical Hodgkin lymphoma. Sequencing was performed with immunoSEQ multiplex PCR; in TCRdb, only in-frame clones are kept and a portion is missing. Here the sample spans approximately 3,000 clones, 75% to 85% being singletons. Sample time point: cycle 4 day 1 (C4D1), after less than 7 weeks of nivolumab. Relapses following autologous stem cell transplantation were seen in all patients, with brentuximab vedotin exposure varying. Thawed PBMCs were the source of CD8+ T cells, obtained through magnetic negative selection. This specimen was CD8+ T cells from blood, taken before the fourth cycle of nivolumab. All receptors derive from a human donor with classical Hodgkin lymphoma.

By share, this clone ranks as large. The sample contains more than one DNA sequence encoding this CDR3. The chain has TRBV2 and TRBJ2-7; 7 nucleotides line up with TRBD2. With 7 bases clipped from V and 4 bases from J, the junction kept 1 base outside the gene matches. Germline V gene lookup returns CDR1 SNHLY and CDR2 FYNNEI. The CDR3 spans 11 residues. The CDR3 DNA reads TGTGCCAGCACCGGGAGGTACGAGCAGTACTTC. It translates to CASTGRYEQYF.

The chain carries TRBV7-2 and TRBJ2-7; a weak D match, TRBD1 (6 bases). CDR1 and CDR2 from the germline V gene are SGHTA and FQGNSA. The CDR3 loop spans 13 amino acids. V was shortened by 7 bases and J by 5 bases, with 15 bases between the two germline ends. The CDR3 nucleotides are TGTGCCAGCAACCTAGGGGGTGCTGACGAGCAGTACTTC. Translation: CASNLGGADEQYF.

The chain joins TRBV28 to TRBJ1-6; D gene unclear. CDR3 size: 13 residues. Trimming took 3 bases from V and 7 from J, leaving 7 bases between them. CDR1 and CDR2 from the germline V gene are MDHEN and SYDVKM. This CDR3 is CASSFPLNSPLHF. CDR3 DNA sequence: TGTGCCAGCAGTTTCCCCCTGAATTCACCCCTCCACTTT.

This chain connects TRBV11-2 to TRBJ2-1, with D tentatively TRBD2 (6 bases). The length of the CDR3 is 13 residues. V was pared by 8 bases and J by 3 bases, with 11 bases between. CDR1 SGHAT and CDR2 FQNNGV come from the germline V gene. CDR3 sequence (DNA): TGTGCCAGCGGGGGGAGTTTCTACAATGAGCAGTTCTTC. Its protein is CASGGSFYNEQFF.

This chain uses TRBV7-3 with TRBJ2-3, with 9 nucleotides matching TRBD1. After removal of 5 bases from V and 6 bases from J, the junction contained 9 bases not matched to a gene. CDR3 size: 15 residues. Germline-derived CDR1 and CDR2 are SGHTA and FQGTGA. The CDR3 DNA reads as TGTGCCAGCAGCCATACAGGGGGCGCGAGGGATACGCAGTATTTT. Translation: CASSHTGGARDTQYF.

The rearrangement uses TRBV29-1 and TRBJ2-3; D gene unclear. The CDR3 contains 11 residues. Trimming took off 3 bases at V and 5 bases at J, with 6 bases between the two ends. Per the germline V gene, CDR1 is SQVTM and CDR2 is ANQGSEA. This chain's CDR3 is CSVDRIDTQYF. As DNA, the CDR3 is TGCAGCGTTGATCGGATAGATACGCAGTATTTT.

This chain uses TRBV4-3 with TRBJ2-7; D gene ambiguous. The CDR3 covers 13 residues. CDR1 is LGHNA and CDR2 is YSLEER in the germline V gene. Trimming removed 0 bases from V and 3 bases from J, with 6 bases in between. The CDR3 DNA reads as TGCGCCAGCAGCCAAGATCCGAACTACGAGCAGTACTTC. Its protein is CASSQDPNYEQYF.

This clone was counted once. The V call is TRBV9, the J call TRBJ1-1; TRBD1 might be the D (5 bases). The V and J ends lost 4 bases and 3 bases respectively, with 10 bases between them. The CDR3 sequence is 13 residues long. Germline CDR1 is SGDLS and CDR2 is YYNGEE. In nucleotides, the CDR3 is TGTGCCAGCAGCAAAGGGGTTTACACTGAAGCTTTCTTT. This sequence encodes CASSKGVYTEAFF.

This clone is labeled large. The chain combines TRBV19 with TRBJ2-1; tentatively, D is TRBD2 (6 bases). V was clipped by 5 bases and J by 8 bases, with 19 bases between them. Germline V gene sequence: CDR1 LNHDA, CDR2 SQIVND (reference sequence). The CDR3 has 15 amino acids. The CDR3 loop is CASSAGIGGFYEQFF. The CDR3 DNA sequence: TGTGCCAGTAGTGCGGGGATAGGCGGCTTCTATGAGCAGTTCTTC.

The rearrangement joins TRBV27 to TRBJ2-1, with 10 bases aligning to TRBD2. The CDR3 extends over 15 amino acids. Trimming took 5 bases from V and 1 from J; bases not matched to a gene: 2. CDR1 is MNHEY, CDR2 SMNVEV, per germline (reference sequence). The chain's CDR3 is CASSLLAGSYNEQFF. In DNA form, the CDR3 reads TGTGCCAGCAGTCTACTAGCGGGGTCCTACAATGAGCAGTTCTTC.

The chain couples TRBV10-3 to TRBJ2-1; 10 bases are shared with TRBD2. Germline V gene data show CDR1 as ENHRY and CDR2 as SYGVKD. The trim removed 2 bases at V and 0 bases at J, leaving 4 bases unmatched. The CDR3 has 17 amino acids. The CDR3, as DNA: TGTGCCATCAGTGAGAAACTAGCGGGGAGCTCCTACAATGAGCAGTTCTTC. Protein: CAISEKLAGSSYNEQFF.

The V gene is TRBV2, the J gene TRBJ2-7; TRBD1 might be the D (5 bases). Trimming pared 7 bases from V and 2 bases from J, leaving 9 bases between. CDR3 length equals 12 residues. Germline CDR1 and CDR2: SNHLY and FYNNEI. The CDR3 protein is CASILQAYEQYF. The CDR3 bases are TGTGCCAGCATTCTACAGGCCTACGAGCAGTACTTC.

V gene TRBV4-1 combines with J gene TRBJ2-7; D not certain. This CDR3 spans 15 amino acids. Germline V gives CDR1 MGHRA, CDR2 YSYEKL. V was cut by 0 bases and J by 3 bases, with 12 bases left in between. CDR3 bases: TGCGCCAGCAGCCAAGATGACCAGGATGACTACGAGCAGTACTTC. Translating it yields CASSQDDQDDYEQYF.

The count of this clone is one. The chain uses TRBV7-9 and TRBJ1-2; D ambiguous. V lost 1 base, J lost 1 base, and 10 bases lay in between. The CDR3 is made up of 15 amino acids. Germline lookup yields CDR1 SEHNR and CDR2 FQNEAQ (reference sequence). The CDR3 spells CASSLVPDFNYGYTF. CDR3 DNA: TGTGCCAGCAGCTTAGTCCCAGACTTTAACTATGGCTACACCTTC.

The rearrangement joins TRBV7-3 to TRBJ2-5; possibly TRBD2 for D (7 bases). Germline loops: CDR1 SGHTA, CDR2 FQGTGA. CDR3 length: 14 amino acids. V was pared by 5 bases and J by 5 bases, with 15 bases between. For the CDR3, the DNA is TGTGCCAGCAGCCATCTAGGGGGAGGGGAGACCCAGTACTTC. As protein: CASSHLGGGETQYF.